A selection of T cell receptor beta chains follows, all from one sample in a study of blood T cell repertoires in COVID-19. Here immunoSEQ multiplex PCR was the method, and the copy in TCRdb shows in-frame clones only, minus some. The data contain tens of thousands of clones, about 91% of them singletons. Sequences were obtained from peripheral blood. The receptors here all came from a woman aged 70-85 years with active COVID-19. CDR3s include the opening cysteine and the closing phenylalanine or tryptophan. A D gene is named only where the DNA matches it firmly. Expanded clones are given a class, and other clones once, few, many or no size at all.

J: TRBJ2-3
D: TRBD2
size: NA
V: TRBV13
CDR3: CASSLYSGSGDTQYF
DNA: TGTGCCAGCAGCTTATATAGCGGGAGTGGGGATACGCAGTATTTT

J: TRBJ2-4
D: TRBD1
size: NA
V: TRBV19
CDR3: CASSRDRGFKAKNIQYF
DNA: TGTGCCAGTAGTCGGGACAGGGGTTTTAAGGCCAAAAACATTCAGTACTTC

J: TRBJ2-1
D: TRBD2
size: NA
V: TRBV19
CDR3: CASSIPHGLAGALDEQFF
DNA: TGTGCCAGTAGTATCCCCCACGGACTAGCGGGAGCCCTCGATGAGCAGTTCTTC

J: TRBJ2-4
D: NA
size: NA
V: TRBV11-2
CDR3: CASSLRGSRNIQYF
DNA: TGTGCCAGCAGCTTAAGGGGGAGTAGAAACATTCAGTACTTC

J: TRBJ2-2
D: TRBD2
size: NA
V: TRBV27
CDR3: CASSFRRWREGTNTGELFF
DNA: TGTGCCAGCAGTTTCCGAAGGTGGCGGGAGGGTACGAACACCGGGGAGCTGTTTTTT

J: TRBJ2-1
D: NA
size: once
V: TRBV3-1/TRBV3-2
CDR3: CASSQAVISVRTGKFF
DNA: TGTGCCAGCAGCCAAGCGGTCATCAGTGTTCGTACGGGGAAGTTCTTC

J: TRBJ2-1
D: NA
size: NA
V: TRBV5-1
CDR3: CASSLEGRATYNEQFF
DNA: TGCGCCAGCAGCTTGGAAGGCAGGGCGACCTACAATGAGCAGTTCTTC

J: TRBJ2-7
D: NA
size: once
V: TRBV9
CDR3: CASSPRGASLSYEQYF
DNA: TGTGCCAGCAGCCCCAGGGGGGCCTCCCTGTCCTACGAGCAGTACTTC

J: TRBJ2-1
D: NA
size: NA
V: TRBV6-5
CDR3: CASGKSGSYNEQFF
DNA: TGTGCCAGCGGCAAGAGCGGGTCTTACAATGAGCAGTTCTTC

J: TRBJ1-5
D: TRBD1
size: NA
V: TRBV7-2
CDR3: CASSLRTGNQPQHF
DNA: TGTGCCAGCAGCTTACGGACAGGGAATCAGCCCCAGCATTTT

J: TRBJ2-5
D: NA
size: NA
V: TRBV10-3
CDR3: CAISEDRQETQYF
DNA: TGTGCCATCAGTGAGGACAGACAAGAGACCCAGTACTTC

J: TRBJ2-7
D: NA
size: NA
V: TRBV6-4
CDR3: CASSALAGEEQYF
DNA: TGTGCCAGCAGTGCGTTAGCAGGGGAAGAGCAGTACTTC

J: TRBJ2-6
D: TRBD1
size: NA
V: TRBV18
CDR3: CASSAKDREAGANVLTF
DNA: TGTGCCAGCTCAGCTAAGGACAGGGAAGCTGGGGCCAACGTCCTGACTTTC

J: TRBJ2-7
D: NA
size: few
V: TRBV11-2
CDR3: CASSLGGHSYEQYF
DNA: TGTGCCAGCAGCTTAGGAGGCCACTCCTACGAGCAGTACTTC

J: TRBJ1-2
D: NA
size: NA
V: TRBV4-2
CDR3: CASSQVGTGYGYTF
DNA: TGTGCCAGCAGCCAAGTTGGCACCGGGTATGGCTACACCTTC

J: TRBJ2-2
D: NA
size: NA
V: TRBV19
CDR3: CASSMRRARGELFF
DNA: TGTGCCAGTAGTATGAGGAGGGCCAGGGGGGAGCTGTTTTTT

J: TRBJ2-1
D: TRBD2
size: NA
V: TRBV4-3
CDR3: CASSLYYERERNEQFF
DNA: TGCGCCAGCAGCCTATATTATGAGCGGGAAAGGAATGAGCAGTTCTTC

J: TRBJ2-6
D: NA
size: NA
V: TRBV9
CDR3: CASSVRQMANVLTF
DNA: TGTGCCAGCAGCGTCCGACAGATGGCCAACGTCCTGACTTTC

J: TRBJ2-7
D: TRBD1
size: NA
V: TRBV28
CDR3: CASRQRRDRASYEQYF
DNA: TGTGCCAGCAGGCAACGACGGGACAGGGCCTCCTACGAGCAGTACTTC

J: TRBJ2-2
D: NA
size: NA
V: TRBV2
CDR3: CASTLTGRTGELFF
DNA: TGTGCCAGCACCTTGACAGGACGCACCGGGGAGCTGTTTTTT

J: TRBJ2-1
D: TRBD2
size: NA
V: TRBV19
CDR3: CASTSLSGLAINEQFF
DNA: TGTGCCAGCACCAGTCTCTCGGGACTAGCGATTAATGAGCAGTTCTTC

J: TRBJ2-1
D: TRBD2
size: NA
V: TRBV10-2
CDR3: CASSGSLAGADEQFF
DNA: TGCGCCAGCAGTGGATCCCTAGCGGGAGCAGATGAGCAGTTCTTC

J: TRBJ2-7
D: NA
size: NA
V: TRBV6-5
CDR3: CASAAGGRYEQYF
DNA: TGTGCCAGCGCCGCCGGGGGGCGGTACGAGCAGTACTTC

J: TRBJ1-6
D: TRBD1
size: NA
V: TRBV9
CDR3: CASSEREPGQGNSPLHF
DNA: TGTGCCAGCAGCGAGAGAGAGCCGGGACAGGGGAATTCACCCCTCCACTTT

J: TRBJ2-1
D: NA
size: NA
V: TRBV29-1
CDR3: CSANIQGYNEQFF
DNA: TGCAGCGCTAACATACAGGGATACAATGAGCAGTTCTTC

J: TRBJ2-7
D: NA
size: NA
V: TRBV7-9
CDR3: CASSFSGGTSAYEQYF
DNA: TGTGCCAGCTCTTTCTCCGGAGGAACCAGCGCTTACGAGCAGTACTTC

J: TRBJ2-5
D: NA
size: NA
V: TRBV5-1
CDR3: CASSLVPGIQETQYF
DNA: TGCGCCAGCAGCTTGGTGCCGGGGATCCAAGAGACCCAGTACTTC

J: TRBJ2-7
D: NA
size: NA
V: TRBV18
CDR3: CASSPLAGRLSYEQYF
DNA: TGTGCCAGCTCACCACTGGCAGGGAGGCTGTCCTACGAGCAGTACTTC

J: TRBJ2-5
D: TRBD2
size: NA
V: TRBV27
CDR3: CASRVAGGETQYF
DNA: TGTGCCAGCAGGGTAGCGGGGGGAGAGACCCAGTACTTC

J: TRBJ1-2
D: TRBD1
size: NA
V: TRBV4-1
CDR3: CASSQAGQGAVGYTF
DNA: TGCGCCAGCAGCCAGGCGGGACAGGGGGCCGTGGGCTACACCTTC

J: TRBJ1-1
D: NA
size: NA
V: TRBV7-2
CDR3: CASSLAIRVSAGGGTEAFF
DNA: TGTGCCAGCAGCTTAGCGATACGAGTGAGCGCGGGAGGGGGGACTGAAGCTTTCTTT

J: TRBJ1-1
D: TRBD1
size: NA
V: TRBV6-5
CDR3: CASRPDRGTEAFF
DNA: TGTGCCAGCAGGCCGGACAGGGGAACTGAAGCTTTCTTT

J: TRBJ2-5
D: NA
size: NA
V: TRBV15
CDR3: CATSRVLEETQYF
DNA: TGTGCCACCAGCAGAGTACTGGAAGAGACCCAGTACTTC

J: TRBJ2-5
D: NA
size: NA
V: TRBV7-2
CDR3: CASSLGGDLETQYF
DNA: TGTGCCAGCAGCTTAGGGGGGGATCTAGAGACCCAGTACTTC

J: TRBJ1-5
D: NA
size: NA
V: TRBV6-5
CDR3: CASSYSISGGNQPQHF
DNA: TGTGCCAGCAGTTACTCGATCTCGGGGGGGAATCAGCCCCAGCATTTT

J: TRBJ2-7
D: NA
size: few
V: TRBV7-9
CDR3: CASSLQGISYEQYF
DNA: TGTGCCAGCAGCTTACAGGGTATCTCCTACGAGCAGTACTTC

J: TRBJ1-3
D: TRBD1
size: NA
V: TRBV7-9
CDR3: CASSFGQGAGNTIYF
DNA: TGTGCCAGCAGCTTCGGACAGGGCGCTGGAAACACCATATATTTT

J: TRBJ1-5
D: NA
size: once
V: TRBV6-2/TRBV6-3
CDR3: CASSLDRNNQPQHF
DNA: TGTGCCAGCAGCCTGGACAGAAACAATCAGCCCCAGCATTTT

J: TRBJ2-5
D: TRBD1
size: NA
V: TRBV7-9
CDR3: CASSLAQGALETQYF
DNA: TGTGCCAGCAGCTTAGCACAGGGGGCTTTGGAGACCCAGTACTTC

J: TRBJ2-3
D: TRBD2
size: NA
V: TRBV14
CDR3: CASSLTSGRAIDTQYF
DNA: TGTGCCAGCAGCCTGACTAGCGGGAGGGCCATAGATACGCAGTATTTT